This TCR beta chain appears in the sequencing data of a study of T-cell reconstitution after alpha-beta-depleted transplantation in children. Germline loops: CDR1 LNHNV, CDR2 YYDKDF (reference sequence). The ends lost 0 bases at V and 4 bases at J; junction bases unmatched: 3. The CDR3 loop spans 15 amino acids. This clonotype has a handful of counts. For TCRbeta, the library was prepared with unique molecular identifiers. MiXCR, applied by TCRdb to the PCR reads, yields one record per CDR3 protein. The table records 190,000 or so distinct CDR3 sequences, approximately 6.6% of them present only once. The chain couples TRBV15 to TRBJ2-1, with 7 positions matching TRBD2. This TCR was recovered from a human donor who donated a stem cell graft to a child with Wiskott-Aldrich syndrome. Sequenced here: PBMCs from the stem cell graft donor, sampled from the stem cell graft. CDR3 residues: CATSRDGREYNEQFF. CDR3 coding DNA: TGTGCCACCAGCAGAGATGGGCGGGAGTACAATGAGCAGTTCTTC.